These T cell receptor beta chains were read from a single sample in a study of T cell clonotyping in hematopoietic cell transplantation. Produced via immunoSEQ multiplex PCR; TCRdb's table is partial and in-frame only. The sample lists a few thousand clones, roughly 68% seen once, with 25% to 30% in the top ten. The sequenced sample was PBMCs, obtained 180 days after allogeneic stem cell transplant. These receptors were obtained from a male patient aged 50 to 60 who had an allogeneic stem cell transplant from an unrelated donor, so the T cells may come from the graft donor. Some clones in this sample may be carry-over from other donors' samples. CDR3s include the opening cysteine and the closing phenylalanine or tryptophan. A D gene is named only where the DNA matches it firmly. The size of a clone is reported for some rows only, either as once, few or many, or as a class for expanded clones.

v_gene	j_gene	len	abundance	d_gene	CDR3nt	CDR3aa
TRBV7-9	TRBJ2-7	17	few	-	TGTGCCAGCAGCTACGCACATGGAGGGAGAGGATCGAGCGAGCAGTACTTC	CASSYAHGGRGSSEQYF
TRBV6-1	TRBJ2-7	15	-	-	TGTGCCAGCAGTGAAACCTACGGACCAAACTACGAGCAGTACTTC	CASSETYGPNYEQYF
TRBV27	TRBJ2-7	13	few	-	TGTGCCAGCAGTCCACCGTCCTCCTACGAGCAGTACTTC	CASSPPSSYEQYF
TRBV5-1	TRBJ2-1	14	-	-	TGCGCCGGCAGCTTGTACGGCATCGTCGATGAGCAGTTCTTC	CAGSLYGIVDEQFF
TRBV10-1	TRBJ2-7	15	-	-	TGCGCCAGCAGTGACCCAGGGGAGAGCTCCTACGAGCAGTACTTC	CASSDPGESSYEQYF
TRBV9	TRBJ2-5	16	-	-	TGTGCCAGCAGCGTAGGCAGCACTGAGCCGGAAGAGACCCAGTACTTC	CASSVGSTEPEETQYF
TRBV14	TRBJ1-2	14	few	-	TGTGCCAGCAGCCAAGAAAGTAGAACCTATGGCTACACCTTC	CASSQESRTYGYTF
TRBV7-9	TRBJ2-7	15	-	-	TGTGCCAGCAGCCCGCGGGGGACAGGCCCCTACGAGCAGTACTTC	CASSPRGTGPYEQYF
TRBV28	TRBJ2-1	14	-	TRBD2	TGTGCCAGCATATGGACTAGCGGTTACAATGAGCAGTTCTTC	CASIWTSGYNEQFF
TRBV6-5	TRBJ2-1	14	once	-	TGTGCCAGCAGCTCCACGGTGGGAAACAATGAGCAGTTCTTC	CASSSTVGNNEQFF
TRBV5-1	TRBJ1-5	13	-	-	TGCGCCAGCAGCTTGGAAGTCAATCAGCCCCAGCATTTT	CASSLEVNQPQHF
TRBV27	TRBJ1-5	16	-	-	TGTGCCAGCAGTTTTGGGTCAGGGTATAGCAATCAGCCCCAGCATTTT	CASSFGSGYSNQPQHF
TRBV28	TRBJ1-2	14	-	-	TGTGCCAGCAGTTTAGGGGGGGGGAACTATGGCTACACCTTC	CASSLGGGNYGYTF
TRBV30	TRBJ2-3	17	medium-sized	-	TGTGCCTGGAGACACGAGCCGGACTCAGAAAACACAGATACGCAGTATTTT	CAWRHEPDSENTDTQYF
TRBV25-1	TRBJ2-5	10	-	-	TGTGCCAGCGGCCAAGAGACCCAGTACTTC	CASGQETQYF
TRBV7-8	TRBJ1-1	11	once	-	TGTGCCAGCAGCCCGATAGCTGAAGCTTTCTTT	CASSPIAEAFF
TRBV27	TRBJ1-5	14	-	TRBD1	TGTGCCAGCAAAACGACAGGGACCAATCAGCCCCAGCATTTT	CASKTTGTNQPQHF
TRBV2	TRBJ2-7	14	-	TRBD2	TGTGCCGACACGCTAGCGGGGAGCTCCTACGAGCAGTACTTC	CADTLAGSSYEQYF
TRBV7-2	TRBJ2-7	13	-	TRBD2	TGTGCCAGCAGCTTCAGCGGGACCTACGAGCAGTACTTC	CASSFSGTYEQYF
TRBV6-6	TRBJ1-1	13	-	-	TGTGCCAGCAGTGGAGATGCGGGGATTGAAGCTTTCTTT	CASSGDAGIEAFF
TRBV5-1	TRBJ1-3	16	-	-	TGCGCCAGCAGCTTGGCCCAGGGAAGCTCTGGAAACACCATATATTTT	CASSLAQGSSGNTIYF
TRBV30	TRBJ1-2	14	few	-	TGTGCCTGCCATACCTCCGGGATGGGCTATGGCTACACCTTC	CACHTSGMGYGYTF